Following are 27 T cell receptor beta chains from one sample sequenced in a study of identical twins. TCRdb itself ran the 5' RACE reads through MiXCR, one entry per CDR3 protein. Altogether about 890,000 distinct CDR3 sequences are present, roughly an eighth being singletons, with the ten largest covering about 1.5%. This sample also appeared in a second study, on yellow fever vaccine responses in identical twins.

Input material: PBMCs. These TCRs come from a young woman in good health.

This clonotype was observed at least ten times. The V and J genes are TRBV27 and TRBJ1-2, with D maybe TRBD1 (6 bases). The CDR3 runs 15 residues. Germline CDR1 is MNHEY and CDR2 is SMNVEV (reference sequence). V gave up 7 bases and J gave up 6 bases, with 21 bases separating them. The CDR3 loop reads CASTPNGGRGHGYTF. The CDR3 bases are TGTGCCAGCACCCCCAATGGGGGGCGTGGGCATGGCTACACCTTC.

The rearrangement links TRBV2 to TRBJ2-7; perhaps TRBD2 as D (6 bases). CDR3 size: 18 residues. Germline CDR1 SNHLY, CDR2 FYNNEI. V lost 11 bases and J 0 bases, leaving 29 bases between the germline ends. The CDR3 loop reads CAFSLNSWLAATSYEQYF. CDR3 nucleotides: TGTGCCTTCAGTCTCAACTCTTGGTTAGCGGCCACCTCCTACGAGCAGTACTTC.

This clonotype was recorded many times. The chain joins TRBV6-1 to TRBJ2-3; 9 positions match TRBD1. J was trimmed by 4 bases and V by 6 bases; bases with no gene match: 5. The CDR3 covers 14 residues. In germline, CDR1 is MNHNS, CDR2 SASEGT. CDR3 loop: CASSKGQGADTQYF. The CDR3 DNA follows: TGTGCCAGCAGCAAGGGACAGGGAGCAGATACGCAGTATTTT.

This clonotype was recorded a few times. The CDR3 loop reads CSVKLGSTDTQYF. DNA of the CDR3: TGCAGCGTTAAACTAGGGAGCACAGATACGCAGTATTTT. The rearrangement links TRBV29-1 to TRBJ2-3; D may be TRBD2 (5 bases). This CDR3 has 13 amino acids. CDR1 and CDR2 from the germline V gene are SQVTM and ANQGSEA. The V and J ends lost 5 bases and 0 bases respectively, with 9 bases between them.

This clonotype was seen ten or more times. The chain carries TRBV12-3 or TRBV12-4 and TRBJ2-1; 8 bases map to TRBD1. The ends lost 6 bases at V and 4 bases at J; junction bases unmatched: 8. This CDR3 comprises 15 residues. CDR3: CASSLPGGEYNEQFF. CDR3 DNA sequence: TGTGCCAGCAGCTTACCAGGGGGCGAATACAATGAGCAGTTCTTC.

This clonotype was counted ten times or more. The CDR3: CASSLDPIDRNTEAFF. The CDR3 region has the DNA TGCGCCAGCAGCTTGGACCCAATTGACAGGAACACTGAAGCTTTCTTT. This chain uses TRBV5-1 with TRBJ1-1, with D perhaps matching TRBD1 (5 bases). V was trimmed by 0 bases and J by 1 base, leaving 13 bases between them. The CDR3 has 16 amino acids. Looked up from germline, CDR1 is SGHRS and CDR2 is YFSETQ.

The sample holds many counts of this clonotype. This chain connects TRBV2 to TRBJ2-2; D is possibly TRBD2 (6 bases). CDR3 length equals 15 residues. Trimming left V 6 bases short and J 0 bases short, with 11 bases between. Germline V gives CDR1 SNHLY, CDR2 FYNNEI. The DNA of the CDR3 is TGTGCCAGCAGGTTGCTAGCGACGAACACCGGGGAGCTGTTTTTT. Protein product: CASRLLATNTGELFF. Supplemented by reference TRBV2 and TRBJ2-2, the full variable domain reads EPEVTQTPSHQVTQMGQEVILRCVPISNHLYFYWYRQILGQKVEFLVSFYNNEISEKSEIFDDQFSVERPDGSNFTLKIRSTKLEDSAMYFCASRLLATNTGELFFGEGSRLTVL.

This chain joins TRBV12-5 and TRBJ2-7, with D possibly TRBD2 on 5 matching bases. Germline loops: CDR1 LGHNT, CDR2 FRNRAP. The CDR3 runs to 16 residues. Deletions cut 0 bases from V and 0 bases from J, with 12 bases between. DNA of the CDR3: TGTGCTAGTGGTTTGGTACTCAAACGGGACTCCTACGAGCAGTACTTC. It is translated as CASGLVLKRDSYEQYF.

In its sample, this clonotype was seen a few times. The gene calls are TRBV28 and TRBJ1-4; no definite D call. Per the germline V gene, CDR1 is MDHEN and CDR2 is SYDVKM. V lost 6 bases and J lost 7, with 18 bases in between. The CDR3 has 15 residues. The CDR3 here is CASSPDRWPPEKLFF. The CDR3 DNA reads as TGTGCCAGCAGCCCCGATAGGTGGCCACCTGAAAAACTGTTTTTT.

This rearrangement joins TRBV11-1 to TRBJ1-1, with TRBD1 as a possible D gene (5 bases). CDR1 SGHAT and CDR2 FQDESV come from the germline V gene (reference sequence). CDR3 length: 18 residues. Trimming stripped 2 bases from V and 2 bases from J, with 21 bases between. As DNA, the CDR3 is TGTGCCAGCAGCTTACCTAAGGGGCAGGGATCGGGTAACACTGAAGCTTTCTTT. It is translated as CASSLPKGQGSGNTEAFF.

The CDR3 coding sequence is TGTGCCATCCAACCCAGGGGGAGAAATGAGCAGTTCTTC. It is translated as CAIQPRGRNEQFF. J is TRBJ2-1 and V is TRBV28, with 7 bases that match TRBD1. V gave up 10 bases and J gave up 7 bases; unmatched junction bases: 10. There are 13 residues in the CDR3. Germline CDR1 MDHEN, CDR2 SYDVKM.

The chain recombines TRBV7-9 with TRBJ1-2; TRBD1 matches 10 bases. Germline assignment: CDR1 SEHNR and CDR2 FQNEAQ (reference sequence). J lost 4 bases, V lost 3 bases, and 8 bases had no gene match. This CDR3 is built from 16 residues. As DNA, the CDR3 is TGTGCCAGCAGCTTCCCCGGGACAGGGGTCTTCTATGGCTACACCTTC. Translating it yields CASSFPGTGVFYGYTF.

The chain carries TRBV5-1 and TRBJ2-1; TRBD2 matches at 14 bases. From germline, CDR1 is SGHRS and CDR2 YFSETQ. V gave up 3 bases and J gave up 2 bases; unmatched junction bases: 4. The CDR3 has 17 residues. In DNA, the CDR3 is TGCGCCAGCAGCTGGGGACTAGCGGGAGTTGCCTACAATGAGCAGTTCTTC. The encoded protein is CASSWGLAGVAYNEQFF.

This clonotype was found a few times. The rearrangement links TRBV12-3 or TRBV12-4 to TRBJ2-4; 8 bases agree with TRBD2. CDR3 length equals 17 residues. Trimming took 5 bases from V and 1 from J; bases not matched to a gene: 10. In DNA, the CDR3 is TGTGCCAGCAGTCCCCCCCGACTAGCGAGGGCCAAAAACATTCAGTACTTC. Its translation is CASSPPRLARAKNIQYF.

This clonotype was seen only a few times. CDR3 loop: CASSPGREWNEQFF. In nucleotides, the CDR3 is TGCGCCAGCAGCCCAGGGCGGGAGTGGAATGAGCAGTTCTTC. The chain combines TRBV5-1 with TRBJ2-1, with TRBD2 matching over 7 bases. The CDR3 is 14 residues long. Germline values: CDR1 SGHRS, CDR2 YFSETQ. The trim removed 4 bases at V and 7 bases at J, leaving 8 bases unmatched.

This chain joins TRBV15 and TRBJ2-7, with 7 nucleotides matching TRBD2. J was trimmed by 2 bases and V by 1 base; bases with no gene match: 8. CDR3 length: 16 residues. CDR1 LNHNV and CDR2 YYDKDF come from the germline V gene (reference sequence). This CDR3 is CATSRGERGEAYEQYV. The CDR3 DNA is TGTGCCACCAGCAGAGGGGAACGGGGGGAGGCCTACGAGCAGTACGTC.

This clonotype was observed a few times. Since a much larger clone is just one base distant, this may be a read error. The J gene is TRBJ2-1, the V gene TRBV27, with TRBD1 matching over 7 bases. Germline V gene sequence: CDR1 MNHEY, CDR2 SMNVEV (reference sequence). V dropped 6 bases and J dropped 4; count of bases not matched to a gene: 6. The CDR3 contains 14 residues. Here the CDR3 reads CASRPGTDYNEQFF. CDR3 nucleotide sequence: TGTGCCAGCAGACCCGGGACAGATTACAATGAGCAGTTCTTC.

This clonotype was seen repeatedly, ten times or more. The chain joins TRBV11-2 to TRBJ2-6; 10 bases are a match to TRBD1. From germline, CDR1 is SGHAT and CDR2 FQNNGV. Unmatched junction bases numbered 12, after V lost 5 bases and J lost 2 bases. There are 19 residues in the CDR3. CDR3 protein: CASSPPGQGTLTGANVLTF. As DNA, the CDR3 is TGTGCCAGCAGCCCCCCGGGACAGGGGACCCTCACTGGGGCCAACGTCCTGACTTTC.

A few counts support this clonotype. The rearrangement uses TRBV6-1 and TRBJ2-6; possible D gene TRBD2, 6 bases. Per the germline V gene, CDR1 is MNHNS and CDR2 is SASEGT. This CDR3 has 15 amino acids. The V end was cut by 11 bases, the J end by 2 bases, with 16 bases between. Here the CDR3 reads CASQPGGTGANVLTF. In nucleotides, the CDR3 is TGTGCCTCACAACCGGGCGGGACTGGGGCCAACGTCCTGACTTTC.

This clonotype was recorded many times. This rearrangement joins TRBV18 to TRBJ2-1; 14 bases map to TRBD2. V lost 7 bases to trimming and J lost 8 bases; unmatched junction nucleotides: 7. Germline V gene lookup returns CDR1 KGHSH and CDR2 LQKENI. The CDR3 sequence is 15 residues long. For the CDR3, the DNA is TGTGCCAGCTTAGCCGGGACTAGCGGGAGCTATGAGCAGTTCTTC. It is translated as CASLAGTSGSYEQFF.

This clonotype has more than one count but fewer than ten. The J gene is TRBJ2-1, the V gene TRBV28; 8 positions agree with TRBD1. The germline V gene has CDR1 MDHEN and CDR2 SYDVKM. The CDR3 contains 15 residues. V lost 5 bases to trimming and J lost 5 bases; unmatched junction nucleotides: 8. CDR3 in DNA: TGTGCCAGCAGTCCAGACAGGGGAAGGCACAATGAGCAGTTCTTC. It translates to CASSPDRGRHNEQFF.

This clonotype has a count of ten or more. This chain uses TRBV5-1 with TRBJ1-1, with D hard to call. The CDR3 contains 14 residues. The germline V gene has CDR1 SGHRS and CDR2 YFSETQ. Trimming took 4 bases from V and 1 from J, leaving 11 bases between them. For the CDR3, the DNA is TGCGCCAGCAGCCTCCGTCGGGGGAACACTGAAGCTTTCTTT. It encodes CASSLRRGNTEAFF.

Ten or more counts support this clonotype. The chain employs TRBV5-1 and TRBJ2-7; 8 bases map to TRBD1. Germline-derived CDR1 and CDR2 are SGHRS and YFSETQ. V dropped 4 bases and J dropped 1; count of bases not matched to a gene: 10. The CDR3 runs to 16 residues. This chain's CDR3 is CASSRGGTGLSYEQYF. In nucleotides, the CDR3 is TGCGCCAGCAGCAGGGGTGGGACAGGTTTATCCTACGAGCAGTACTTC. Drawing the rest from reference TRBV5-1 and TRBJ2-7, the complete variable domain is KAGVTQTPRYLIKTRGQQVTLSCSPISGHRSVSWYQQTPGQGLQFLFEYFSETQRNKGNFPGRFSGRQFSNSRSEMNVSTLELGDSALYLCASSRGGTGLSYEQYFGPGTRLTVT.

The gene calls are TRBV28 and TRBJ1-1; D is unclear. The V and J ends lost 11 bases and 0 bases respectively, with 13 bases between them. The germline CDR1 and CDR2 sequences are MDHEN and SYDVKM. The CDR3 contains 13 residues. The DNA of the CDR3 is TGTGCCGTTCATTCGGGAGTGAACACTGAAGCTTTCTTT. Residues: CAVHSGVNTEAFF.

This clonotype has just a few counts. The rearrangement joins TRBV7-3 to TRBJ2-2; D is unclear. The CDR3 totals 12 residues. Germline CDR1 reads SGHTA; CDR2 reads FQGTGA. V lost 2 bases to trimming and J lost 7 bases, with 5 bases between them. The CDR3 is CASSLYGGELFF. The CDR3 DNA reads as TGTGCCAGCAGCTTATACGGCGGGGAGCTGTTTTTT.

This clonotype was seen repeatedly, ten times or more. The J gene is TRBJ1-1, the V gene TRBV6-1, with D perhaps matching TRBD1 (5 bases). From germline, CDR1 is MNHNS and CDR2 SASEGT. Trimming took off 2 bases at V and 2 bases at J, with 12 bases between the two ends. The CDR3 runs to 15 residues. CDR3 region: CASSEPLTGNTEAFF. CDR3 nucleotide sequence: TGTGCCAGCAGTGAACCCCTCACAGGCAACACTGAAGCTTTCTTT.

This clonotype was seen only a few times. The chain recombines TRBV20-1 with TRBJ2-5; tentatively, D is TRBD2 (5 bases). Trimming took 1 base from V and 6 from J, leaving 6 bases between them. From germline, CDR1 is DFQATT and CDR2 SNEGSKA (reference sequence). This CDR3 has 11 amino acids. DNA for the CDR3: TGCAGTGCTAGAGCGGGGAAGACCCAGTACTTC. Translation: CSARAGKTQYF.